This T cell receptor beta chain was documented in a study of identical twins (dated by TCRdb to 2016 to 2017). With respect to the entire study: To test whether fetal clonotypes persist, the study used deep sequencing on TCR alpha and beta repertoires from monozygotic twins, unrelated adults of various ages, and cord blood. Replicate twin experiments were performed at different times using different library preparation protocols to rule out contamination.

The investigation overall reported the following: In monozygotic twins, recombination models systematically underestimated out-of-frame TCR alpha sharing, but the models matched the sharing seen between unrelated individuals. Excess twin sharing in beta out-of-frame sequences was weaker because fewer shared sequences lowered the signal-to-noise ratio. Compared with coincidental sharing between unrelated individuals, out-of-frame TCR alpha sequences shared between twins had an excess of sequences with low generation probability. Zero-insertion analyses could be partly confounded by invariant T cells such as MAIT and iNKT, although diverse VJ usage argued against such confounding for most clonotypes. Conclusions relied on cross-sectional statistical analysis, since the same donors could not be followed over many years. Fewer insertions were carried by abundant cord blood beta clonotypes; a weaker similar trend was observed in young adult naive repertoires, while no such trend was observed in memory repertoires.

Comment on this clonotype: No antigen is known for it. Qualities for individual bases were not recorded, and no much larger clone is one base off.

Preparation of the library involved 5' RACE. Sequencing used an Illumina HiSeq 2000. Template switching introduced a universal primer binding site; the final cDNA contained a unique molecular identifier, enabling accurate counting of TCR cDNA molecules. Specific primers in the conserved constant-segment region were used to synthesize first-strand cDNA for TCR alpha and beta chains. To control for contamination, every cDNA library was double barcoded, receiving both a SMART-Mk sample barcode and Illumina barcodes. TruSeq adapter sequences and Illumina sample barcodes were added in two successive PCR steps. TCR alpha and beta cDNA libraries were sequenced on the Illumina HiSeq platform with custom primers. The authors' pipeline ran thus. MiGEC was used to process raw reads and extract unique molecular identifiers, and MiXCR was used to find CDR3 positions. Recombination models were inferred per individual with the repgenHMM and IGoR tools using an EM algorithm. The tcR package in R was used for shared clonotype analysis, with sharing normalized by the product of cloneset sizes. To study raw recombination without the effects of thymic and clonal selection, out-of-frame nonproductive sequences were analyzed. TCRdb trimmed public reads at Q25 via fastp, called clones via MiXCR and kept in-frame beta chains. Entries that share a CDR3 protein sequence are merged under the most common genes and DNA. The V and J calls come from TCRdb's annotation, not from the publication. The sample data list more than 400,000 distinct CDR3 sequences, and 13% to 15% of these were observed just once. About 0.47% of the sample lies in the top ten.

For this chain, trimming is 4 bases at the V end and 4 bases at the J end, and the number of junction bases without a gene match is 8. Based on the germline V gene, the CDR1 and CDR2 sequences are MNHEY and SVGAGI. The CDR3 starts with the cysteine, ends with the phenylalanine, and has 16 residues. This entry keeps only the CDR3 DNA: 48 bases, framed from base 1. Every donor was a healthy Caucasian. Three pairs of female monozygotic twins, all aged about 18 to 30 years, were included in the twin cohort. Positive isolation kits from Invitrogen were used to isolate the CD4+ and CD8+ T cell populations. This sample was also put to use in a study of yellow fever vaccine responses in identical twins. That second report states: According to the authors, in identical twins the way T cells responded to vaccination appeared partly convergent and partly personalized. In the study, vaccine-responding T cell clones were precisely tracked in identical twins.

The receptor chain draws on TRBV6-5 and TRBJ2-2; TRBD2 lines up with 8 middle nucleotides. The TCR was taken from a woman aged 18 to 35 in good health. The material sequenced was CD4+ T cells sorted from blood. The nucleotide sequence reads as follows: TGTGCCAGCAGTTTCCAAGCGGGGGATAGCACCGGGGAGCTGTTTTTT. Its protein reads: CASSFQAGDSTGELFF.